This TCR beta chain is drawn from a study of cytomegalovirus exposure and HLA in healthy donors (dated 2017 in TCRdb). About the full investigation: According to an earlier analysis of 587 of the donors, about 170 million T cells yielded over 90 million unique TCR beta sequences and around 300 Gb of sequence data. An early release covering over 500 HLA-typed donors comprised approximately 300 gigabases of sequencing data and around 80 million unique TCR sequences. Of the roughly 400 genotyped donors, approximately 83% fell in the genetic ancestry cluster associated with self-reported Caucasian donors. The study aimed to test whether cataloging public T cell receptors could reveal signatures of past pathogen exposure. The T cell repertoires of about 700 subjects were profiled by immunosequencing and related to cytomegalovirus serostatus. In addition to the first cohort of around 670 subjects, a separate validation cohort of over 90 different subjects was used. To predict cytomegalovirus infection status, the study combined high-throughput TCR immunosequencing, statistical association of individual TCRs with disease status, and machine learning. A later analysis re-examined previously published TCR beta repertoires from about 670 donors and added high-resolution HLA genotyping to investigate patterns of TCR occurrence. Rather than drawing on any new phenotypic data, the later analysis identified candidate immune exposures from TCR beta sequences and the way those sequences occurred across donors. To decide whether each TCR beta V gene segment behaved as functional or pseudogenic, an earlier analysis of fewer than 750 of the donors relied on high-throughput TCR beta sequencing. Alongside the repertoire data, information on donor age, sex, ethnicity and CMV serostatus was compiled. A later genetic analysis took genome-wide SNP genotypes for 398 of the 666 donors and used that subset as a discovery cohort. All discovery cohort repertoires had been generated using a single sequencing platform. HLA typing covered class I and class II loci at four-digit resolution. Typing coverage differed by locus: A, B, C, DRB1 and DQB1 were typed in roughly 629-630 donors, DQA1 in 522, DPA1 in over 600, and DPB1 in just under 490. Four or five DR-DQ haplotypes were handled as single units for association and clustering, since linkage in the cohort was strong. Among roughly 400 genotyped donors of the cohort, an average of around 220,000 unique TCR beta nucleotide sequences was sequenced per donor, of which roughly 17% were non-productive. Study-wide conclusions, independent of this receptor: Because HLA typing was unavailable for some donors at each locus, only the typed subset was used in association tests. A further reported finding was that TCR beta sequences accurately predicted the HLA-A and HLA-B alleles for most subjects in the first cohort. The sequencing pipeline was judged likely to have produced a cluster of highly shared sequence variants as a technical artifact. In a later analysis, the rate of TCR association differed among HLA loci, with DRB1 alleles having the most associated TCRs and HLA-C alleles having the fewest. V-gene and J-gene trimming of TCR beta chains was associated with a missense DCLRE1C variant in a later genetic analysis, and the association was replicated in an independent cohort. The authors suggested that the approach could potentially be generalized to other disease states and immunological phenotypes. For the cohort, immune exposure information was limited to CMV serostatus. In a later analysis, around 17,000 TCR beta sequences were associated with specific HLA alleles at a false discovery rate of 0.05. In a later genetic analysis, fewer N-insertions in productive TCRs were reported among donors in an Asian-associated ancestry cluster than the roughly 710-donor mean. Several of the top co-occurrence clusters appeared to be linked to parvovirus B19, influenza, CMV and Epstein-Barr virus, according to a later analysis. Some IMGT-functional V segments, including TRBV6-2 and TRBV6-3, could not be told apart with the 87-base-pair reads, so those segments were excluded. In a later analysis, HLA-associated TCR beta chains were found to be more clonally expanded and to have lower generation probabilities than equally common non-associated chains. In an earlier analysis of roughly 500 of the donors, most TCR beta V segments appeared in productive rearrangements about 90% or about 30% of the time, broadly matching IMGT annotations. Strong co-occurrence of HLA alleles, especially DR and DQ, made assigning TCR associations to individual alleles difficult. The study listed 170 or so TCR beta chains as associated with cytomegalovirus. In both the original and validation cohorts, the classifier was reported to diagnose cytomegalovirus status with high specificity and sensitivity. Because counts were too low, about 15 rarely observed V segments, including chromosome 9 orphons, were left out of the earlier analysis of roughly 600 of the donors. A few of the identified cytomegalovirus-associated TCR beta chains were confirmed in vitro to be specific for cytomegalovirus antigens. Roughly uniform sequencing depth across donors was assumed in presence/absence analyses, although this assumption may not hold. Correlated functional status among segregating V segments might be attributable to linkage disequilibrium, but an unknown experimental factor could not be ruled out. Across donors, most TCR sequences were observed very rarely, whereas some public TCRs were present in many individuals. Only TCR beta chains were sequenced in this cohort, and the absence of alpha or paired-chain data limited detectable features. A later analysis found that most CMV-associated TCR beta chains appeared HLA-restricted, with HLA associations seemingly driven largely by CMV exposure.

To note about this clone: This clone's antigen is unknown. Base qualities are not recorded, but no much larger clone differs from it by a single base.

The cohort consisted of 600 or so healthy bone marrow donors. At the time of sampling, all cohort members were nominally healthy, though unrecorded immune exposures were likely present. The donor was CMV seronegative and was included in the group of a few hundred seronegative cohort members. A peripheral blood sample was collected from each donor, and TCR beta sequencing was performed on peripheral blood mononuclear cells. Genomic DNA was extracted from the blood cell samples with the Qiagen DNeasy Blood Extraction Kit. The library was prepared using the immunoSEQ multiplex PCR assay. A mixture of 60 forward primers for TCR Vbeta segments and 13 reverse primers for TCR Jbeta segments was used in the multiplex PCR. Amplification of the CDR3 region of rearranged TCR beta genes was performed with a multiplex PCR assay on genomic DNA. The amplified TCR beta libraries were sequenced on the Illumina HiSeq System as 87-base-pair reads. The paper's data handling went like this. A later analysis counted about 80 million unique TCR beta chains across the 700 or so repertoires, and 10 million to 12 million of these chains were shared by at least two donors. To remove PCR and sequencing errors, raw reads were error-corrected and collapsed into unique sequences using a nearest-neighbor algorithm that merged closely related sequences. Alignment of CDR3 sequences to IMGT reference sequences was used to assign V, D and J gene segments. Each retained sequence needed at least a six-nucleotide match to both a V gene segment and a J gene segment. Rearrangements were called productive when the CDR3 lacked stop codons and stayed in frame with V and J; all others were non-productive. CDR3 was defined according to IMGT convention as the region running from the second conserved V-encoded cysteine to the conserved J-encoded phenylalanine. The earlier analysis of approximately 500 of the donors excluded sequences that lacked an unambiguous match to a single V gene segment. In an earlier analysis of several hundred of the donors, V segments were called functional above 56.7% productive rearrangements and were called segregating when the between-donor standard deviation exceeded 5%. A statistical classification framework was built to diagnose cytomegalovirus status from the catalog of TCR beta chain sequences. In a later analysis, TCR nucleotide sequences were compared against IMGT/GENE-DB human TR gene sequences so that V and J genes could be assigned. In a later analysis, CDR3 sequences and most-parsimonious VDJ recombination scenarios were assigned using the TCRdist pipeline. A later analysis defined each TCR beta chain by its CDR3 amino acid sequence plus V-gene family, and excluded reads lacking a unique V-gene family. In a later analysis, 500 to 700 highly shared, low-generation-probability nucleotide sequences were removed to address suspected cross-contamination and a sequencing artifact. For each public chain, a later analysis derived a clonal expansion index from normalized ranks of inferred template counts within each repertoire. Generation probabilities in a later analysis came from a VDJ recombination model fitted to out-of-frame rearrangements, and those results were checked against IGoR. In a later analysis, TCR-TCR, TCR-HLA and TCR-CMV co-occurrence was scored with hypergeometric tests, and a repertoire-size bias correction was applied to TCR pairs. To estimate false discovery rates, a later analysis permuted the HLA or CMV assignments 20 times. In a later analysis, co-occurring TCRs were grouped with DBSCAN, and TCRdist sequence similarity was added when clustering was performed within HLA-allele-positive subsets. Repertoires with fewer than 30,000 or more than 120,000 public chains, plus five repertoires with anomalous nucleotide sharing, were excluded from co-occurrence clustering. Here the immuneACCESS table is served through TCRdb, limited to in-frame sequences with V and J called. Missing clones are a known gap in these copies; in checked studies unresolved V genes cover under half, and the rest lacks a known reason. V and J calls and clone size are as listed in that table; D and trimming were resolved from the DNA. The sample yields roughly 170,000 clones; 80% were counted once. The top ten clonotypes cover about 0.63% of the sample.

V gives up 0 bases and J gives up 1 base, and the segment between their germline ends measures 14 bases. CDR1 and CDR2, looked up from the germline V gene, are LGHNT and FRNRAP. Inclusive of the bounding cysteine and phenylalanine, the CDR3 is 17 residues long. Only the CDR3 DNA is retained, 51 bases long and in frame from the first base. The sample was PBMCs. The chain employs TRBV12-5 and TRBJ2-3; the D gene is not confidently resolved. The clonotype comes from a boy between 10 and 17 years old in good health and CMV-seronegative. DNA sequence: TGTGCTAGTGGTTTGGTACAAGCTAGTTACGGCACAGATACGCAGTATTTT. The translation is CASGLVQASYGTDTQYF.